This entry concerns a single TCR beta chain. Its target is not known. These data come from a study of tumor-infiltrating lymphocytes in primary liver carcinoma. Study-level background: Spanning 4.2 to 10 cm, the tumors were T1-T3 N0M0.

Study-wide results and caveats: Pairs of tumor regions overlapped more than tumor-adjacent and tumor-blood pairs did.

Between roughly 20 and 32 mg of unsorted bulk tissue served as the source from which RNA and DNA were co-extracted. Sampling was performed at five separate regions of each tumor. All tumor samples contained more than 80% viable tumor cells. V dropped 0 bases and J dropped 6 bases, with 8 bases sitting between them. Germline CDR1 is SEHNR and CDR2 is FQNEAQ (reference sequence). The CDR3 is 13 residues long. Total RNA (approximately 500 ng) served as template for TCR beta cDNA synthesis primed by a constant-region primer. Slightly modified ARM-PCR served as the procedure for the TCR beta libraries. These libraries came from three rounds of nested multiplex PCR. The opening two PCR rounds, about 11 cycles each, paired TRBV1-TRBV30 forward primers with a C-beta reverse primer. TCRdb itself ran the multiplex PCR reads through MiXCR, one entry per CDR3 protein. The table records 80,000 or so distinct CDR3 sequences, 65% to 75% of them present only once.

This sequence originates from a woman between 55 and 75 years old with primary liver carcinoma and hepatitis B virus infection. Material for sequencing was liver tumor tissue from sampling region 4. As for subset: tumor region T4, right-lateral pole. V and J are TRBV7-9 and TRBJ1-2; D remains ambiguous. In DNA form, the CDR3 reads TGTGCCAGCAGCTTAGCCCATGACGATGGCTACACCTTC. Translating it yields CASSLAHDDGYTF.